This T cell receptor beta chain was documented in a study of blood T cell repertoires in COVID-19. Turning to the study itself: Samples of COVID-19 (acute and convalescent) were obtained from the United States, Italy and Spain. In each case, the material was cDNA or gDNA derived from T cells, B-cell-depleted T cells, or PBMCs.

In Seattle, patients joined the study during active infection and were tracked longitudinally. Study processing details: It was from reference gene primer amplification that nucleated cell counts were estimated. TCRdb's copy holds only in-frame clones and misses some; the assay was immunoSEQ multiplex PCR. V, J and clone size derive from that table, while D and trimming were established from the DNA sequence. There are approximately 350,000 clones in the sample; about nine tenths occur only once, and about 6% lies in the top ten. The CDR3 is made up of 16 amino acids. Germline CDR1 SGHRS, CDR2 YFSETQ. With 1 base removed from V and 0 bases from J, the gap between germline ends came to 12 bases.

Sequencing was performed on peripheral blood. The clonotype was recovered from a woman in her forties or fifties with COVID-19, enrolled during active disease. The chain joins TRBV5-1 to TRBJ2-3; D is possibly TRBD2 (6 bases). CDR3 coding DNA: TGCGCCAGCAGCTTGTACGGGGGTACTAGCACAGATACGCAGTATTTT. Translating gives CASSLYGGTSTDTQYF.